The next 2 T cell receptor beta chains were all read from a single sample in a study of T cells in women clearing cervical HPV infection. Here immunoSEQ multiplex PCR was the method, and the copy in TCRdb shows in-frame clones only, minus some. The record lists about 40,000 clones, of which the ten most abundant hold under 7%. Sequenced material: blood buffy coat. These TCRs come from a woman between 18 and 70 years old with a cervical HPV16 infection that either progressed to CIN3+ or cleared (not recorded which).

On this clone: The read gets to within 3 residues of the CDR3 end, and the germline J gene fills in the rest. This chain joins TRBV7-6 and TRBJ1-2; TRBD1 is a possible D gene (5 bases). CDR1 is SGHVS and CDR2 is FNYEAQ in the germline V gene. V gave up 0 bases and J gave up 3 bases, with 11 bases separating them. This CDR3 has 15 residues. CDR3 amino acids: CASSLASDRDYGYTF. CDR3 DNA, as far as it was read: TGTGCCAGCAGCTTAGCTTCTGACAGAGACTATGGC.

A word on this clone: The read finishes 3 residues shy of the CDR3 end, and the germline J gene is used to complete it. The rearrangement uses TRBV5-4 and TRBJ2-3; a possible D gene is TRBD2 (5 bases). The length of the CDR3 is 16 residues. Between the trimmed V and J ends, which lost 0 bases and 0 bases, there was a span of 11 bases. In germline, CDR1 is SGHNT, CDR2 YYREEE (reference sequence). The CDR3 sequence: CASSLGGRSSTDTQYF. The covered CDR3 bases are TGTGCCAGCAGCTTGGGAGGGCGCTCTAGCACAGATACG.